This TCR beta chain was sequenced in a study of shared clonotypes between healthy human individuals. Study results and caveats: Clonotypes that were shared across a handful of donors made up around 5% of naive CD4 clonotypes.

A remark on this clone: Its antigen is currently unknown.

It was across several immunoSEQ plates that each subset's genomic DNA was evenly split. Data came from immunoSEQ multiplex PCR; TCRdb stores just in-frame clones and leaves some out. The table has hundreds of thousands of clones, 90% to 97% seen once. Naive CD8 cells lacked CD45RO, underwent positive selection for CCR7 and left out terminally differentiated effector memory CD45RA+ cells. The germline V and J ends were trimmed by 2 bases and 1 base, with 12 bases remaining between them. The CDR3 is 14 residues long. The germline gives CDR1 GTSNPN, CDR2 SVGIG (reference sequence). This receptor was obtained from a woman in her 30s in good health. The chain carries TRBV30 and TRBJ2-7; D is possibly TRBD2 (5 bases). The sequencing sample was made of naive CD8+ T cells sorted from blood. In DNA form, the CDR3 reads TGTGCCTGGAGTCCCCCGGGGTATTCCTACGAGCAGTACTTC. It translates to CAWSPPGYSYEQYF.